The subject of this entry is one T cell receptor (beta chain). Its specificity is unknown. 13 Jbeta primers and 60 Vbeta primers were used for the PCR. The protocol was immunoSEQ multiplex PCR, while the TCRdb copy is restricted to in-frame clones and leaves out a portion. The profile shows about 190,000 clones, approximately 80% of them singletons. These data come from a study of cytomegalovirus exposure and HLA in healthy donors. Whole-study findings and limits: In an earlier analysis, about 87% or about 30%: the productive usage of most TCR beta V segments.

The sequenced sample was PBMCs. The sequence was collected from a woman aged 50 to 60 in good health and CMV-seropositive.

The CDR3 region is CASRPPGTGGKLFF. CDR3 sequence (DNA): TGTGCCAGCAGACCCCCCGGGACAGGCGGAAAACTGTTTTTT. V gene TRBV27 combines with J gene TRBJ1-4; 8 positions match TRBD1. The germline V gene encodes CDR1 MNHEY and CDR2 SMNVEV (reference sequence). This CDR3 comprises 14 residues. Unmatched junction bases numbered 10, after V lost 6 bases and J lost 10 bases.